The 12 T cell receptor beta chains in this list originate from one sample, sequenced in a study of early T cells in non-severe SARS-CoV-2 infection. TCRdb called the 5' RACE reads again in MiXCR, with one record for every CDR3 protein. The top ten clones hold about 10% of a sample with about 23,000 distinct CDR3 sequences, nearly 5.5% of them seen once. The sample consisted of whole blood. These receptors were obtained from an adult who was a healthcare worker with PCR-confirmed SARS-CoV-2 infection or an uninfected control (not recorded which).

In this sample, this clonotype turned up many times. The V and J genes are TRBV29-1 and TRBJ2-7; D possibly corresponds to TRBD1 (5 bases). V shed 5 bases and J shed 0 bases, with 11 bases lying between them. This CDR3 region has 13 residues. Germline values: CDR1 SQVTM, CDR2 ANQGSEA. Here the CDR3 reads CSVPTGISYEQYV. The CDR3 region has the DNA TGCAGCGTTCCAACAGGTATCTCCTACGAGCAGTACGTC.

This chain links TRBV6-6 with TRBJ2-2, with D possibly called TRBD1 or TRBD2 (5 bases each). The CDR3 has 17 residues. CDR1 is MNHNY and CDR2 is SVGAGI in the germline V gene (reference sequence). Trimming removed 10 bases from V and 5 bases from J, with 26 bases in between. The CDR3 sequence: CAIPLSPGRSRTGELFF. CDR3 DNA: TGTGCCATCCCCCTTTCACCGGGACGGTCGAGGACCGGGGAGCTGTTTTTT.

This clonotype was seen more than once but under ten times. CDR3 protein: CASSPGLAGTSGETQYF. DNA of the CDR3: TGTGCCAGCAGTCCAGGACTAGCGGGAACAAGTGGAGAGACCCAGTACTTC. The V gene is TRBV12-3 or TRBV12-4, the J gene TRBJ2-5; TRBD2 agrees at 12 bases. The CDR3 spans 17 residues. Trimming removed 5 bases from V and 4 bases from J; junction bases left unmatched: 11.

This clonotype was observed at least ten times. The J gene is TRBJ1-6, the V gene TRBV7-3; 8 nucleotides agree with TRBD1. The germline gives CDR1 SGHTA, CDR2 FQGTGA. The V and J ends lost 2 bases and 8 bases, in that order; junction bases with no gene match: 8. The CDR3 is 16 residues long. CDR3 nucleotides: TGTGCCAGCAGCTTAGGAGGGACAGGAGAATATTCACCCCTCCACTTT. Translation: CASSLGGTGEYSPLHF. The whole variable domain, remainder taken from reference TRBV7-3 and TRBJ1-6, is GAGVSQTPSNKVTEKGKYVELRCDPISGHTALYWYRQSLGQGPEFLIYFQGTGAADDSGLPNDRFFAVRPEGSVSTLKIQRTERGDSAVYLCASSLGGTGEYSPLHFGNGTRLTVT.

This clonotype was seen repeatedly, ten times or more. The chain carries TRBV18 and TRBJ2-7; 9 bases match TRBD2. Per the germline V gene, CDR1 is KGHSH and CDR2 is LQKENI. The CDR3 loop spans 14 amino acids. V trimming: 5 bases; J trimming: 4 bases; junction bases outside the gene matches: 6. The CDR3: CASSSGTSPYEQYF. The CDR3 coding sequence is TGTGCCAGCTCATCCGGGACTAGCCCATACGAGCAGTACTTC.

This clonotype has only a few counts. The genes are TRBV20-1 and TRBJ2-1; 10 bases map to TRBD2. This CDR3 has 17 residues. Germline assignment: CDR1 DFQATT and CDR2 SNEGSKA (reference sequence). In nucleotides, the CDR3 is TGCATCAATGGACTAGCGGATCCCAATTGCTCCTACAATGAGCAGTTCTTC. It encodes CINGLADPNCSYNEQFF.

This clonotype showed up just a few times. The DNA of the CDR3 is TGTGCCAGCAGCTTATTTTGGGGAGCCCATCAGCCCCAGCATTTT. Its protein product is CASSLFWGAHQPQHF. V usage is TRBV7-9 and J usage is TRBJ1-5; D gene uncertain. V was clipped by 2 bases and J by 5 bases, with 13 bases between them. CDR3 size: 15 residues. Germline assignment: CDR1 SEHNR and CDR2 FQNEAQ (reference sequence).

At least ten counts were recorded for this clonotype. V is TRBV6-1 and J is TRBJ2-7; a possible D gene is TRBD2 (8 bases). The CDR3 is 16 residues long. Germline CDR1 is MNHNS and CDR2 is SASEGT. Trimming left V 7 bases short and J 0 bases short, with 19 bases between. The DNA of the CDR3 is TGTGCCAGCACCAGGGGGGCAGCGGGAGTCTCCTACGAGCAGTACTTC. Translated, it gives CASTRGAAGVSYEQYF.

This clonotype was counted only a few times. The chain recombines TRBV19 with TRBJ2-5; 8 nucleotides agree with TRBD2. CDR1 and CDR2 (germline): LNHDA, SQIVND (reference sequence). The CDR3 has 14 residues. The junction had 4 bases not matched to a gene; V was cut back by 5 bases and J by 2 bases. The CDR3 protein is CASSRLANQETQYF. In nucleotides, the CDR3 is TGTGCCAGTAGTCGACTAGCGAATCAAGAGACCCAGTACTTC.

This clonotype was observed at least ten times. V gene TRBV20-1 combines with J gene TRBJ2-5; D not certain. V lost 3 bases and J 5 bases, leaving 10 bases between the germline ends. Germline V gene sequence: CDR1 DFQATT, CDR2 SNEGSKA (reference sequence). CDR3 length: 12 residues. CDR3 residues: CSASPTGETQYF. The DNA of the CDR3 is TGCAGTGCTAGCCCTACGGGTGAGACCCAGTACTTC.

This chain uses TRBV11-3 with TRBJ2-3, with 8 nucleotides matching TRBD1. V lost 5 bases and J lost 1; bases outside the gene matches: 8. CDR1 is SGHNT and CDR2 is YENEEA in the germline V gene. CDR3 length: 16 amino acids. The CDR3 DNA sequence: TGTGCCAGCAGCCCAGGCAGGGGGCAGGGCACAGATACGCAGTATTTT. Amino acids: CASSPGRGQGTDTQYF.

The genes are TRBV2 and TRBJ1-6; possible D gene TRBD1, 5 bases. Germline lookup yields CDR1 SNHLY and CDR2 FYNNEI. Deletions cut 2 bases from V and 4 bases from J, with 9 bases between. The CDR3 sequence is 15 residues long. The CDR3 sequence is CASSERQGYNSPLHF. The CDR3, as DNA: TGTGCCAGCAGTGAACGTCAGGGTTATAATTCACCCCTCCACTTT.